This is a list of T cell receptor beta chains from one sample in a study of T cells in Graves' hyperthyroidism and ophthalmopathy. TCRdb recomputed calls from the multiplex PCR reads with MiXCR, one row per CDR3 protein. Altogether 500,000 to 650,000 distinct CDR3 sequences are present, more than 12% being singletons, with the ten largest covering around 13%. Sequenced sample: blood. All receptors derive from a woman between 45 and 60 years old with Graves' ophthalmopathy. Both conserved end residues are part of each CDR3. The D gene is left open where the match is weak. Clone size is given for some rows only: seen once, a few or many times, or a class if the clone is expanded.

J	D	size	V	DNA	CDR3
TRBJ2-2	NA	NA	TRBV5-5	TGCGCCAGCAGCGCACAGGGTCCCGGGGAGCTGTTTTTT	CASSAQGPGELFF
TRBJ2-3	NA	NA	TRBV30	TGTGCCTGGAGTGTAGGGTCTCTAAGCACAGATACGCAGTATTTT	CAWSVGSLSTDTQYF
TRBJ2-1	TRBD2	few	TRBV20-1	TGCAGTGCCGTTCATAGCGGGAGCTCCAATGAGCAGTTCTTC	CSAVHSGSSNEQFF
TRBJ2-7	TRBD1	few	TRBV18	TGTGCCAGCTCATCGGGGGACAGGGGCTACGAGCAGTACTTC	CASSSGDRGYEQYF
TRBJ2-1	TRBD2	many	TRBV27	TGTGCCAGCAGTCCGGGAGGACACAATGAGCAGTTCTTC	CASSPGGHNEQFF
TRBJ2-7	TRBD2	NA	TRBV20-1	TGCAGTGCTAGAGATCGACTAGCGGGAGGAAGGCTCGAGCAGTACTTC	CSARDRLAGGRLEQYF
TRBJ1-1	NA	NA	TRBV12-3/TRBV12-4	TGTGCCAGCATTTTCTCCGGGGATACCGCGTTCTTT	CASIFSGDTAFF
TRBJ1-5	TRBD1	NA	TRBV6-2/TRBV6-3	TGTGCCACCACACAGGGGCATGAGCCCCAGCATTTT	CATTQGHEPQHF
TRBJ2-3	NA	NA	TRBV30	TGTGCCTGGTCCGACGCAACAAGTTTGAGCACAGATACGCAGTATTTT	CAWSDATSLSTDTQYF
TRBJ2-3	TRBD2	NA	TRBV3-1	TGTGCCAGCAGCCGCCGACTAGCGACTAGCACAGATACGCAGTATTTT	CASSRRLATSTDTQYF
TRBJ2-3	TRBD2	many	TRBV7-2	TGTGCCAGCAGCTTAGTCCGGGGGGGCACAGATACGCAGTATTTT	CASSLVRGGTDTQYF
TRBJ1-1	NA	once	TRBV7-9	TGTGCCAGCAGCGAAAAACAGGGGAACACTGAAGCTTTCTTT	CASSEKQGNTEAFF
TRBJ2-1	NA	many	TRBV5-1	TGCGCCAGCAGCTTGGAGGGTTCCATTAATGAGCAGTTCTTC	CASSLEGSINEQFF
TRBJ1-5	NA	many	TRBV4-1	TGCGCCAGCAGCCTGTCGGGCAGGGCCCATCAGCCCCAGCATTTT	CASSLSGRAHQPQHF
TRBJ2-3	TRBD2	NA	TRBV9	TGTGCCAGCAGCGTAGAGAGCGGGAGGGCAGATACGCAGTATTTT	CASSVESGRADTQYF
TRBJ2-5	TRBD2	many	TRBV20-1	TGCAGTGCTAGGCCCGGGACTAGTCGGGATATGTACCAAGAGACCCAGTACTTC	CSARPGTSRDMYQETQYF
TRBJ1-6	NA	few	TRBV4-2	TGTGCCAGCAGCCAGGAAAACAGCCTGCGGAATTCACCCCTCCACTTT	CASSQENSLRNSPLHF
TRBJ1-6	NA	many	TRBV28	TGTGCCAGCAGCCCTCCCGCCGGGGGTAATAATTCACCCCTCCACTTT	CASSPPAGGNNSPLHF
TRBJ2-7	TRBD1	many	TRBV7-2	TGTGCCAGCAGCCCCCGACAGGGGCGGAACGAGCAGTACTTC	CASSPRQGRNEQYF
TRBJ1-1	NA	many	TRBV18	TGTGCCAGCTCACCAGCGAAAGGGATGAACACTGAAGCTTTCTTT	CASSPAKGMNTEAFF
TRBJ2-3	NA	NA	TRBV25-1	TGTGCCAGCAGTGAATTTGGGGGAATCGTCACAGATACGCAGTATTTT	CASSEFGGIVTDTQYF
TRBJ1-1	TRBD1	many	TRBV10-3	TGTGCCATCAGGGGGACAGGGATCGGGTACACTGAAGCTTTCTTT	CAIRGTGIGYTEAFF
TRBJ2-3	NA	many	TRBV30	TGTGCCTGGAACAGCGGGTCCCGCACAGATACGCAGTATTTT	CAWNSGSRTDTQYF
TRBJ2-7	TRBD2	many	TRBV20-1	TGCAGTGCTAGAACCCGACGACTAGCGGGAGCGGCTTACGAGCAGTACTTC	CSARTRRLAGAAYEQYF
TRBJ1-1	NA	many	TRBV20-1	TGCAGTGTATCACCTCCGAACACTGAAGCTTTCTTT	CSVSPPNTEAFF
TRBJ2-7	TRBD1	NA	TRBV19	TGTGCCAGTAGTATCATTCGCGGACAGGGACCCTACGAGCAGTACTTC	CASSIIRGQGPYEQYF
TRBJ2-5	TRBD2	few	TRBV24-1	TGTGCCACCAGTGATTTTAGGGCTAGCGGGAATCCAGAGACCCAGTACTTC	CATSDFRASGNPETQYF
TRBJ2-7	TRBD1	few	TRBV9	TGTGCCAGCAGCGTAGGAGGGGACAGCTCCTACGAGCAGTACTTC	CASSVGGDSSYEQYF
TRBJ2-7	NA	few	TRBV5-4	TGTGCCAGCAGCTTGTCGGGGGTGTGGGAGCAGTACTTC	CASSLSGVWEQYF
TRBJ2-1	NA	many	TRBV5-1	TGCGCCAGCAGCCAGGGAATTGCGGGCAATGAGCAGTTCTTC	CASSQGIAGNEQFF
TRBJ1-4	TRBD1	few	TRBV7-9	TGTGCCAGCAGCTTGGCGAGGGGAGGGGGCGCGGATGAAAAACTGTTTTTT	CASSLARGGGADEKLFF
TRBJ2-7	NA	many	TRBV7-8	TGTACCAGCAGCTTAGAATGGAATATTGAAGGCGTGAGGTCCTACGAGCAGTACTTC	CTSSLEWNIEGVRSYEQYF
TRBJ1-5	NA	few	TRBV20-1	TGCAGTGCACCGCGGGAGGGTCAGCCCCAGCATTTT	CSAPREGQPQHF
TRBJ2-5	TRBD2	few	TRBV9	TGTGCCAGCAGCGAGGGACTATCTACCCGGTGGATGATTGAGACCCAGTACTTC	CASSEGLSTRWMIETQYF
TRBJ2-1	NA	many	TRBV18	TGTGCCAGCTCACCCTACCTACAGGGTTTCCACAATGAGCAGTTCTTC	CASSPYLQGFHNEQFF
TRBJ1-5	NA	NA	TRBV27	TGTGCCAGCAGTTTATCTCGGAGGACAGATCAGCCCCAGCATTTT	CASSLSRRTDQPQHF
TRBJ2-5	TRBD1	many	TRBV28	TGTGCCAGCAGCGACAGGGCTCAAGAGACCCAGTACTTC	CASSDRAQETQYF
TRBJ2-1	TRBD2	many	TRBV6-2/TRBV6-3	TGTGCCAGCCTAACCCCCGAGCGGGGGGCCTACAATGAGCAGTTCTTC	CASLTPERGAYNEQFF
TRBJ2-7	NA	NA	TRBV19	TGTGCCAGTAGTATCGTATGGCGGGGATCCTACGAGCAGTACTTC	CASSIVWRGSYEQYF
TRBJ1-2	NA	NA	TRBV6-5	TGTGCCAGCAGTTACTCGGGGGCTTCTGGTGGCTACACCTTC	CASSYSGASGGYTF
TRBJ2-1	NA	many	TRBV29-1	TGCAGCGTTGTCCCCAGGGTTTTGAATGAGCAGTTCTTC	CSVVPRVLNEQFF
TRBJ2-1	NA	many	TRBV28	TGTGCCAGCAGTTCACCCGTTCGCTACAATGAGCAGTTCTTC	CASSSPVRYNEQFF
TRBJ2-7	NA	many	TRBV20-1	TGCAGTGCTCCGGGGGACACGAGCTCCTACGAGCAGTACTTC	CSAPGDTSSYEQYF
TRBJ2-1	TRBD1	few	TRBV29-1	TGCAGCGGCGGACAGGGTCGGAGCAATGAGCAGTTCTTC	CSGGQGRSNEQFF
TRBJ2-1	NA	many	TRBV13	TGTGCCAGCAGCTTAGCGCAGCGCAATGAGCAGTTCTTC	CASSLAQRNEQFF
TRBJ2-1	TRBD1	many	TRBV12-3/TRBV12-4	TGTGCCAGCATCATGGGGACAGGGTGGAATGAGCAGTTCTTC	CASIMGTGWNEQFF
TRBJ2-1	TRBD2	NA	TRBV6-1	TGTGCCAGCAGTGAAGAGAGTGGCGGGAGCCCAACGCACTCCTACAATGAGCAGTTCTTC	CASSEESGGSPTHSYNEQFF
TRBJ2-2	NA	many	TRBV5-1	TGCGCCAGCAGCGACACACGCGACACCGGGGAGCTGTTTTTT	CASSDTRDTGELFF
TRBJ1-5	TRBD1	few	TRBV12-3/TRBV12-4	TGTGCCAGCAGTCGGACAGGGGGAATTGAGGCCCAGCATTTT	CASSRTGGIEAQHF
TRBJ2-7	TRBD1	many	TRBV30	TGTGCCTGGAACGACAGGGTAGGCTACGAGCAGTACTTC	CAWNDRVGYEQYF
TRBJ2-2	NA	NA	TRBV29-1	TGCAGCGTTTGTTGGACAGTGAACACCGGGGAGCTGTTTTTT	CSVCWTVNTGELFF
TRBJ1-2	NA	many	TRBV14	TGTGCCAGCAGTAGACACGAAAGGAGTGGCTACACCTTC	CASSRHERSGYTF
TRBJ2-6	NA	few	TRBV28	TGTGCCAGCAGTCAGGGGCCTGGGGCCAACGTCCTGACTTTC	CASSQGPGANVLTF